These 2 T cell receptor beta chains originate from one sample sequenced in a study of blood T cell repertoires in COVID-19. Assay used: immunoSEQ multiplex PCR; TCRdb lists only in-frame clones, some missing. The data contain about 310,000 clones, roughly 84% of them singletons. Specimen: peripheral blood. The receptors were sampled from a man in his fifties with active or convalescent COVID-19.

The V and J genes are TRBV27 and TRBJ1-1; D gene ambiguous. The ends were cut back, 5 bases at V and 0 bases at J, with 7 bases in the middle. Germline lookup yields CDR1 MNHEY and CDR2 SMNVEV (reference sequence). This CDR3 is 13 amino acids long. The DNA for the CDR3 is TGTGCCAGCAGTCTTAGATTGAACACTGAAGCTTTCTTT. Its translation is CASSLRLNTEAFF.

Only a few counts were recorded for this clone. The DNA for the CDR3 is TGTGCCAGCAGCCTGACAGGGGGCTGGGAGGAGACCCAGTACTTC. Amino acid sequence: CASSLTGGWEETQYF. The chain uses TRBV4-2 and TRBJ2-5, with 10 bases lining up with TRBD1. Per germline, CDR1 LGHNA and CDR2 YNFKEQ. With 4 bases clipped from V and 5 bases from J, the junction kept 7 bases outside the gene matches. This CDR3 spans 15 amino acids.